The 30 T cell receptor beta chains in this list originate from one sample, sequenced in a study of CD8 T cells in Susac syndrome. RNA in amounts of about 0.5 to 1 ug was reverse transcribed with random hexamers. TCRdb analysed the immunoSEQ multiplex PCR reads with MiXCR anew, one entry per CDR3 protein. Here the sample spans about 160,000 distinct CDR3 sequences, roughly 94% being singletons. Sequencing was performed on CD4+ T cells from PBMCs. The source is a human donor with multiple sclerosis.

V gene TRBV3-1 combines with J gene TRBJ2-7, with 10 bases aligning to TRBD2. Losses at the gene ends were 3 bases for V and 0 bases for J; bases not matched to a gene: 2. This CDR3 spans 15 amino acids. CDR1 is LGHDT, CDR2 YNNKEL, per germline (reference sequence). CDR3 protein: CASSQPSGSSYEQYF. The DNA for the CDR3 is TGTGCCAGCAGCCAGCCTAGCGGGAGCTCCTACGAGCAGTACTTC.

The chain joins TRBV14 to TRBJ2-1; D gene uncertain. Germline CDR1 SGHDN, CDR2 FVKESK. This CDR3 contains 16 residues. Trimming took 0 bases from V and 3 from J, leaving 12 bases between them. The CDR3 loop is CASSQDNKGYYNEQFF. CDR3 bases: TGTGCCAGCAGCCAAGATAATAAGGGTTACTACAATGAGCAGTTCTTC.

The CDR3 here is CASRATGWDAEAFF. CDR3 sequence (DNA): TGTGCCAGCAGGGCAACAGGGTGGGACGCTGAAGCTTTCTTT. V is TRBV2 and J is TRBJ1-1, with D perhaps TRBD1 (6 bases). Germline CDR1 SNHLY, CDR2 FYNNEI. Trimming took off 6 bases at V and 6 bases at J, with 17 bases between the two ends. The CDR3 has 14 residues.

The V and J genes are TRBV20-1 and TRBJ2-7, with 7 bases lining up with TRBD1. The CDR3 spans 14 residues. J gave up 3 bases and V 6 bases, and 11 bases lay outside the gene matches. Germline V CDR1 and CDR2: DFQATT, SNEGSKA (reference sequence). CDR3 in amino acids: CSALAGTVNYEQYF. The CDR3 DNA reads TGCAGTGCCTTAGCCGGGACAGTCAACTACGAGCAGTACTTC.

V usage is TRBV12-3 or TRBV12-4 and J usage is TRBJ2-7; D gene uncertain. The CDR3 sequence is 14 residues long. V was cut by 6 bases and J by 5 bases, with 17 bases left in between. CDR3 nucleotide sequence: TGTGCCAGCAGATACACGGCAGGAAACGACGAGCAGTACTTC. It yields the protein CASRYTAGNDEQYF.

The chain couples TRBV3-1 to TRBJ2-7; unclear D gene. V was clipped by 6 bases and J by 2 bases, with 5 bases between them. This CDR3 has 11 residues. Germline V lookup: CDR1 LGHDT, CDR2 YNNKEL (reference sequence). The CDR3 sequence is CASRGTYEQYF. In nucleotides, the CDR3 is TGTGCCAGCAGGGGAACCTACGAGCAGTACTTC.

The chain employs TRBV7-6 and TRBJ2-2, with D perhaps matching TRBD1 (6 bases). CDR1 and CDR2 from the germline V gene are SGHVS and FNYEAQ. Trimming took 0 bases from V and 8 from J, leaving 16 bases between them. This CDR3 spans 16 amino acids. CDR3 sequence reads: CASSLAGASSRGELFF. The CDR3 DNA is TGTGCCAGCAGCTTAGCGGGGGCATCCAGTAGGGGGGAGCTGTTTTTT. Looking up the rest from reference TRBV7-6 and TRBJ2-2 gives the full variable domain: GAGVSQSPRYKVTKRGQDVALRCDPISGHVSLYWYRQALGQGPEFLTYFNYEAQQDKSGLPNDRFSAERPEGSISTLTIQRTEQRDSAMYRCASSLAGASSRGELFFGEGSRLTVL.

The rearrangement uses TRBV29-1 and TRBJ2-1; 10 bases match TRBD1. Germline V gene sequence: CDR1 SQVTM, CDR2 ANQGSEA. Unmatched junction bases numbered 9, after V lost 6 bases and J lost 7 bases. CDR3 size: 14 residues. The CDR3 DNA reads as TGCAGCGTCCCGGACAGGGGGGTGAGGAATGAGCAGTTCTTC. Amino acids: CSVPDRGVRNEQFF.

CDR3 sequence: CASSPYGTAPTEAFF. The CDR3 bases are TGTGCCAGCAGCCCTTATGGGACAGCCCCTACTGAAGCTTTCTTT. This chain uses TRBV9 with TRBJ1-1; 7 nucleotides match TRBD1. CDR1 SGDLS and CDR2 YYNGEE come from the germline V gene. The length of the CDR3 is 15 residues. V lost 4 bases and J lost 5; bases outside the gene matches: 11. Full variable domain (missing parts from reference TRBV9 and TRBJ1-1): DSGVTQTPKHLITATGQRVTLRCSPRSGDLSVYWYQQSLDQGLQFLIQYYNGEERAKGNILERFSAQQFPDLHSELNLSSLELGDSALYFCASSPYGTAPTEAFFGQGTRLTVV.

The V call is TRBV7-2, the J call TRBJ2-5; a weak D match, TRBD2 (5 bases). The V gene lost 0 bases and the J gene lost 4 bases, with 12 bases spanning the gap. From germline, CDR1 is SGHTA and CDR2 FQGNSA. The CDR3 contains 15 residues. Here the CDR3 reads CASSLALLGPETQYF. The CDR3 nucleotides are TGTGCCAGCAGCTTAGCGCTACTAGGGCCAGAGACCCAGTACTTC.

V gene TRBV2 combines with J gene TRBJ2-1; D gene uncertain. The CDR3 spans 13 residues. V was pared by 6 bases and J by 5 bases, with 11 bases between. Germline V CDR1 and CDR2: SNHLY, FYNNEI. CDR3 region: CASRGLRNNEQFF. CDR3 DNA: TGTGCCAGCAGGGGCCTCAGGAACAATGAGCAGTTCTTC.

The chain links TRBV9 to TRBJ1-1; the D is unclear. Between the trimmed V and J ends, which lost 4 bases and 3 bases, there was a span of 13 bases. The CDR3 loop spans 14 amino acids. Germline-derived CDR1 and CDR2 are SGDLS and YYNGEE. CDR3 sequence reads: CASSPRLKDTEAFF. CDR3 coding DNA: TGTGCCAGCAGCCCAAGACTGAAGGACACTGAAGCTTTCTTT.

The chain employs TRBV11-3 and TRBJ2-2; D call uncertain. Trimming removed 0 bases at V and 7 bases at J, with 3 bases between. The CDR3 covers 12 residues. CDR1 and CDR2 (germline): SGHNT, YENEEA. The CDR3 nucleotides are TGTGCCAGCAGCTTAGATCACGGGGAGCTGTTTTTT. It specifies CASSLDHGELFF.

This clonotype appeared a few times. The J gene is TRBJ1-1, the V gene TRBV5-4; TRBD1 is a possible D gene (6 bases). V gave up 4 bases and J gave up 0 bases, with 10 bases separating them. The CDR3 is made up of 14 amino acids. The germline CDR1 and CDR2 sequences are SGHNT and YYREEE (reference sequence). The DNA of the CDR3 is TGTGCCAGCAGCACGACAGGTGTGAACACTGAAGCTTTCTTT. Protein sequence: CASSTTGVNTEAFF. Full variable domain (rest looked up from reference TRBV5-4 and TRBJ1-1): ETGVTQSPTHLIKTRGQQVTLRCSSQSGHNTVSWYQQALGQGPQFIFQYYREEENGRGNFPPRFSGLQFPNYSSELNVNALELDDSALYLCASSTTGVNTEAFFGQGTRLTVV.

This chain joins TRBV4-1 and TRBJ2-3; D possibly corresponds to TRBD1 (5 bases). The CDR3 is 14 amino acids. Trimming cost V 1 base and J 6 bases, with 11 bases left between them. Per germline, CDR1 MGHRA and CDR2 YSYEKL. The CDR3 DNA sequence: TGCGCCAGCAGCCAAGGCCTATCAGGGGATACGCAGTATTTT. This encodes CASSQGLSGDTQYF.

The V gene is TRBV27, the J gene TRBJ1-2; maybe TRBD1 (6 bases). The V end was cut by 5 bases, the J end by 0 bases, with 13 bases between. The CDR3 has 15 residues. Germline assignment: CDR1 MNHEY and CDR2 SMNVEV (reference sequence). As DNA, the CDR3 is TGTGCCAGCAGTCCTCTCAGGACAGCTAACTATGGCTACACCTTC. Its protein product is CASSPLRTANYGYTF.

The CDR3 sequence: CASSQVSVPGELFF. In DNA, the CDR3 is TGTGCCAGCAGTCAGGTCTCGGTGCCCGGGGAGCTGTTTTTT. This sequence joins TRBV27 and TRBJ2-2; no firm D call. Germline-derived CDR1 and CDR2 are MNHEY and SMNVEV (reference sequence). Trimming removed 5 bases at V and 6 bases at J, with 13 bases between. The CDR3 extends over 14 amino acids.

The chain has TRBV20-1 and TRBJ1-1, with 9 bases identical to TRBD1. V was pared by 5 bases and J by 4 bases, with 8 bases of the junction left unmatched. This CDR3 is 14 amino acids long. The germline CDR1 and CDR2 sequences are DFQATT and SNEGSKA (reference sequence). The CDR3 nucleotides are TGCAGTGCTCCGCAAACAGGGGGCGGCACTGAAGCTTTCTTT. Encoded protein: CSAPQTGGGTEAFF.

This sequence joins TRBV12-3 or TRBV12-4 and TRBJ2-5; D possibly corresponds to TRBD2 (6 bases). Between the trimmed V and J ends, which lost 4 bases and 4 bases, there was a span of 19 bases. CDR3 length: 16 residues. CDR3 sequence (DNA): TGTGCCAGCAGTTATAGTCCTGCGGGGCGGGGAGAGACCCAGTACTTC. Amino acids: CASSYSPAGRGETQYF.

J is TRBJ2-5 and V is TRBV3-1; tentative D call: TRBD1 (6 bases). This CDR3 is 12 amino acids long. V shed 3 bases and J shed 5 bases, with 7 bases lying between them. Germline V gives CDR1 LGHDT, CDR2 YNNKEL (reference sequence). CDR3 DNA: TGTGCCAGCAGCCATCAGGGGGAGACCCAGTACTTC. It yields the protein CASSHQGETQYF.

The chain employs TRBV5-1 and TRBJ1-2; D gene ambiguous. Germline CDR1 and CDR2: SGHRS and YFSETQ. CDR3 length: 15 amino acids. The V end lost 6 bases, the J end lost 4 bases, and 19 bases lay between the germline ends. CDR3 loop: CASKVITGPGYGYTF. The CDR3 region has the DNA TGCGCCAGCAAGGTGATAACCGGTCCGGGCTATGGCTACACCTTC.

The gene calls are TRBV7-2 and TRBJ1-2; unclear D gene. The CDR3 runs to 12 residues. The germline V and J ends were trimmed by 4 bases and 2 bases, with 5 bases remaining between them. CDR1 SGHTA and CDR2 FQGNSA come from the germline V gene. The CDR3 is CASSSYNYGYTF. CDR3 in DNA: TGTGCCAGCAGCTCCTACAACTATGGCTACACCTTC.

The chain combines TRBV11-2 with TRBJ2-3; D might be TRBD1 or TRBD2, each matching 7 bases. The CDR3 covers 16 residues. Germline V lookup: CDR1 SGHAT, CDR2 FQNNGV. V was pared by 2 bases and J by 4 bases, with 16 bases between. The CDR3 DNA reads TGTGCCAGCAGCTTACGCCAGGGGGGGTTTGCAGATACGCAGTATTTT. The encoded protein is CASSLRQGGFADTQYF.

This chain joins TRBV7-7 and TRBJ2-5; D unresolved. The CDR3 sequence is 13 residues long. Germline lookup yields CDR1 SSHAT and CDR2 FNYEAQ (reference sequence). V was cut by 6 bases and J by 5 bases, with 13 bases left in between. The CDR3 sequence: CASSSSGVETQYF. CDR3 coding DNA: TGTGCCAGCAGTTCCTCCGGAGTGGAGACCCAGTACTTC. Full variable domain (missing parts from reference TRBV7-7 and TRBJ2-5): GAGVSQSPRYKVTKRGQDVTLRCDPISSHATLYWYQQALGQGPEFLTYFNYEAQPDKSGLPSDRFSAERPEGSISTLTIQRTEQRDSAMYRCASSSSGVETQYFGPGTRLLVL.

The genes are TRBV13 and TRBJ2-5; D is perhaps TRBD1 (7 bases). Germline V gene lookup returns CDR1 PRHDT and CDR2 FYEKMQ (reference sequence). This CDR3 is 14 amino acids long. V was shortened by 6 bases and J by 4 bases, with 15 bases between the two germline ends. The CDR3 nucleotides read TGTGCCAGCAGTCTCCGACAGGGAGGAGAGACCCAGTACTTC. It specifies CASSLRQGGETQYF. The complete variable domain, with remaining parts taken from reference TRBV13 and TRBJ2-5, reads AAGVIQSPRHLIKEKRETATLKCYPIPRHDTVYWYQQGPGQDPQFLISFYEKMQSDKGSIPDRFSAQQFSDYHSELNMSSLELGDSALYFCASSLRQGGETQYFGPGTRLLVL.

This chain connects TRBV12-3 or TRBV12-4 to TRBJ1-5; a weak D match, TRBD1 (6 bases). V dropped 6 bases and J dropped 4 bases, with 13 bases sitting between them. The CDR3 is made up of 14 amino acids. The DNA for the CDR3 is TGTGCCAGCAGCCTCGACAGGCGTAATCAGCCCCAGCATTTT. Amino acid sequence: CASSLDRRNQPQHF.

V and J are TRBV30 and TRBJ2-3, with 9 bases matching TRBD2. The CDR3 has 14 amino acids. The ends lost 4 bases at V and 2 bases at J; junction bases unmatched: 4. Germline-derived CDR1 and CDR2 are GTSNPN and SVGIG (reference sequence). CDR3 protein: CAWIPGLATDTQYF. The CDR3 nucleotides are TGTGCCTGGATACCGGGACTAGCCACAGATACGCAGTATTTT.

The chain couples TRBV9 to TRBJ2-1, with 7 positions matching TRBD1. V lost 0 bases to trimming and J lost 8 bases; unmatched junction nucleotides: 11. Germline assignment: CDR1 SGDLS and CDR2 YYNGEE. CDR3 length equals 16 residues. The CDR3 region has the DNA TGTGCCAGCAGCGTAGCACAGGGGACCCCAGGCGATGAGCAGTTCTTC. Protein product: CASSVAQGTPGDEQFF.

V gene TRBV7-2 combines with J gene TRBJ1-1; D is uncertain. This CDR3 region has 14 residues. The V end lost 1 base, the J end lost 0 bases, and 6 bases lay between the germline ends. Germline V lookup: CDR1 SGHTA, CDR2 FQGNSA. The chain's CDR3 is CASSLERLNTEAFF. CDR3 bases: TGTGCCAGCAGCTTAGAGCGTCTGAACACTGAAGCTTTCTTT. Looking up the rest from reference TRBV7-2 and TRBJ1-1 gives the full variable domain: GAGVSQSPSNKVTEKGKDVELRCDPISGHTALYWYRQSLGQGLEFLIYFQGNSAPDKSGLPSDRFSAERTGGSVSTLTIQRTQQEDSAVYLCASSLERLNTEAFFGQGTRLTVV.

V gene TRBV3-1 combines with J gene TRBJ1-2; tentative D call: TRBD1 (6 bases). V shed 1 base and J shed 6 bases, with 12 bases lying between them. The germline gives CDR1 LGHDT, CDR2 YNNKEL (reference sequence). The CDR3 runs 14 residues. The DNA for the CDR3 is TGTGCCAGCAGCCAAGCGGCAGGGGAAAATGGCTACACCTTC. It yields the protein CASSQAAGENGYTF.